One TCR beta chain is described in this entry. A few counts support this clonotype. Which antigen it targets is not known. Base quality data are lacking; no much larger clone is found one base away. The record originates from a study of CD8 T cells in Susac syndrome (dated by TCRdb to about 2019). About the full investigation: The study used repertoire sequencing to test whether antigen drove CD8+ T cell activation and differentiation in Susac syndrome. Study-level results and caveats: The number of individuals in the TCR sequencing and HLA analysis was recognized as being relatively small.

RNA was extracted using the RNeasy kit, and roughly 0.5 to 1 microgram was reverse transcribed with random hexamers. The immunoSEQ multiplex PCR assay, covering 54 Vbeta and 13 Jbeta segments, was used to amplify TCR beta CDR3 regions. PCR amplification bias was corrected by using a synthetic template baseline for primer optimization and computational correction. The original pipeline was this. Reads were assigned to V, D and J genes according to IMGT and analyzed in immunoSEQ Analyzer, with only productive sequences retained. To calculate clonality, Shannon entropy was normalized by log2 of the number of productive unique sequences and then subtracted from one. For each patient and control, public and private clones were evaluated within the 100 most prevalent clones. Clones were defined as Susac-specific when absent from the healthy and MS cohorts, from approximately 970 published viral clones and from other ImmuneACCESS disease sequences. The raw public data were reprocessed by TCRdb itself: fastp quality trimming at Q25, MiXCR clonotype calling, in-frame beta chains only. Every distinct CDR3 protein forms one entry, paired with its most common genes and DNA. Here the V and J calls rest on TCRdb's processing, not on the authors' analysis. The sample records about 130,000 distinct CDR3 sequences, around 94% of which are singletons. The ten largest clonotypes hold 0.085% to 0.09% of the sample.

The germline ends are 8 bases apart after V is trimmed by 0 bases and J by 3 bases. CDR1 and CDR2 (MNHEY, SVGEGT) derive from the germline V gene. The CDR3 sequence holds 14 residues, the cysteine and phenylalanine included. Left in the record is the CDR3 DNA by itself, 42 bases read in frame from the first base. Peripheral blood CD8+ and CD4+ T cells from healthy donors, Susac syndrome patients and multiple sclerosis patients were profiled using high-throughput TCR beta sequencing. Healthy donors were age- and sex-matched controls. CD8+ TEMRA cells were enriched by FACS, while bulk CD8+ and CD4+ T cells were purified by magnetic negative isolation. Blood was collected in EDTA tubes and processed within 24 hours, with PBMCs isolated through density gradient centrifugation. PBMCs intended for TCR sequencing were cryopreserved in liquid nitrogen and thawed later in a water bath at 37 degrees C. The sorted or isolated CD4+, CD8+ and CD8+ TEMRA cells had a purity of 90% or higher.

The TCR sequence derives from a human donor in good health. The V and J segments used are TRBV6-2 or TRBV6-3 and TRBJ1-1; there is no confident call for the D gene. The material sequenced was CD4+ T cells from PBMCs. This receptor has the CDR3 CASSYSGFDTEAFF. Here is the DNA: TGTGCCAGCAGTTACTCGGGGTTTGACACTGAAGCTTTCTTT.